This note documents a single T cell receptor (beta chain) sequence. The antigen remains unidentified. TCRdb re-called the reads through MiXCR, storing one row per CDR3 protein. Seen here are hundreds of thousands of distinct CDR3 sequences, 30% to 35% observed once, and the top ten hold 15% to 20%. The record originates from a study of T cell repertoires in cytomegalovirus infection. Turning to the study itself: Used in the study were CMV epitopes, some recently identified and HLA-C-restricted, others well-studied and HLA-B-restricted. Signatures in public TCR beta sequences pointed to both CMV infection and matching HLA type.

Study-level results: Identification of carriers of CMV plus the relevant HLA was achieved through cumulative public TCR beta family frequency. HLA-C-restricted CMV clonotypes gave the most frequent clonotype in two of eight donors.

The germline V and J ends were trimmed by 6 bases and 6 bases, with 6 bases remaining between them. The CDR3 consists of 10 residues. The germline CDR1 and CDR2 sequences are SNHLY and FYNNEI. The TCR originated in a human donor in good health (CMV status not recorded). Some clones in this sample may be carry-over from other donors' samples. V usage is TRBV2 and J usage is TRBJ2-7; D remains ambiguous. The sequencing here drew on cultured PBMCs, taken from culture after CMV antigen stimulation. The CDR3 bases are TGTGCCAGCAGGGGGTCCGAGCAGTACTTC. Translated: CASRGSEQYF.